This T cell receptor beta chain was retrieved from a study of blood T cell repertoires in COVID-19. The germline gives CDR1 SEHNR, CDR2 FQNEAQ (reference sequence). With 2 bases removed from V and 3 bases from J, the gap between germline ends came to 10 bases. The CDR3 spans 14 residues. Per the original data handling: Reference gene primer amplification gave nucleated cell count estimates. Here immunoSEQ multiplex PCR was the method, and the copy in TCRdb shows in-frame clones only, minus some. V and J calls and clone size are given by that table; D and trimming were obtained from the DNA. The sample yields about 160,000 clones, approximately 85% seen once.

Sequencing was performed on peripheral blood. The receptor was isolated from a man older than 75 with COVID-19, enrolled during active disease. The V and J genes are TRBV7-9 and TRBJ1-1, with D tentatively TRBD1 (6 bases). The CDR3 sequence: CASSLQGLDTEAFF. The CDR3, as DNA: TGTGCCAGCAGCTTACAGGGGTTGGACACTGAAGCTTTCTTT.